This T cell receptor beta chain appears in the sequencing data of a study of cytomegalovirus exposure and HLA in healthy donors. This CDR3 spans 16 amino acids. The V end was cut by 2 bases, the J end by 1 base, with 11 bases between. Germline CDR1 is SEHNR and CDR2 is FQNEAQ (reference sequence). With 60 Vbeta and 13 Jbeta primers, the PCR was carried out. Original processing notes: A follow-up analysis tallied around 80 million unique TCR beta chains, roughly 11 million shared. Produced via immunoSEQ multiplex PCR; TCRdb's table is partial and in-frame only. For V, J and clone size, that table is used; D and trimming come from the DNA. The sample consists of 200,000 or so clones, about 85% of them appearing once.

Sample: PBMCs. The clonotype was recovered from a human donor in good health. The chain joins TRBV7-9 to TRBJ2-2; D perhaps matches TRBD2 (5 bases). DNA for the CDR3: TGTGCCAGCAGCTTAACAGCTAGCTGGAACACCGGGGAGCTGTTTTTT. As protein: CASSLTASWNTGELFF.